This T cell receptor (beta chain) emerged from a study of cytomegalovirus exposure and HLA in healthy donors. Amplification used 60 Vbeta primers and 13 Jbeta primers. Sequencing used immunoSEQ multiplex PCR; TCRdb keeps in-frame clones, though not all of them. Of 150,000 to 200,000 clones in the sample, roughly 73% were seen once. Note on this clone: Other DNA variants within this sample encode the same CDR3.

The sequence came from a female donor in good health and CMV-seronegative. Source material: PBMCs.

This CDR3 is CATSRDRGNYGYTF. The DNA for the CDR3 is TGTGCCACCAGCAGGGACAGGGGTAACTATGGCTACACCTTC. This chain uses TRBV15 with TRBJ1-2; 9 nucleotides align to TRBD1. The length of the CDR3 is 14 residues. J was trimmed by 1 base and V by 3 bases; bases with no gene match: 0. Germline V lookup: CDR1 LNHNV, CDR2 YYDKDF (reference sequence). The full variable domain, its missing parts supplied by reference TRBV15 and TRBJ1-2, is DAMVIQNPRYQVTQFGKPVTLSCSQTLNHNVMYWYQQKSSQAPKLLFHYYDKDFNNEADTPDNFQSRRPNTSFCFLDIRSPGLGDTAMYLCATSRDRGNYGYTFGSGTRLTVV.